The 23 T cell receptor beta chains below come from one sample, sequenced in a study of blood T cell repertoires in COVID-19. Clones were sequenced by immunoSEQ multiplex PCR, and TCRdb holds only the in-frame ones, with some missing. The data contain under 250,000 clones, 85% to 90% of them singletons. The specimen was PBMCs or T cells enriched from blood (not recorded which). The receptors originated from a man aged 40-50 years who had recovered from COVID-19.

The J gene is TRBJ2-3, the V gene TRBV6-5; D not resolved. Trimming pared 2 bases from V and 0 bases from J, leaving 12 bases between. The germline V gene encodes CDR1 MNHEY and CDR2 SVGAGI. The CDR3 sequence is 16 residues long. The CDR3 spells CASSYQAATSTDTQYF. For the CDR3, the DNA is TGTGCCAGCAGTTACCAAGCAGCGACTAGCACAGATACGCAGTATTTT.

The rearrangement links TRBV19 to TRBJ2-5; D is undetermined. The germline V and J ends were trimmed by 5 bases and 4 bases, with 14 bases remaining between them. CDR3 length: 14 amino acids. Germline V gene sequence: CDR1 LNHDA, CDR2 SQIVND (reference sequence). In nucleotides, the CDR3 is TGTGCCAGTAGTCCTCTCGCCGGTGGAGAGACCCAGTACTTC. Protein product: CASSPLAGGETQYF.

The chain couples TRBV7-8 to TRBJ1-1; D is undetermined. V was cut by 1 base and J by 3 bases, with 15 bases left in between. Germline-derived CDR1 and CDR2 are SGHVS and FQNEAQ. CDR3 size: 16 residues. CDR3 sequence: CASSLGPLGGYTEAFF. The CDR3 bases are TGTGCCAGCAGCTTAGGGCCCCTCGGCGGGTACACTGAAGCTTTCTTT.

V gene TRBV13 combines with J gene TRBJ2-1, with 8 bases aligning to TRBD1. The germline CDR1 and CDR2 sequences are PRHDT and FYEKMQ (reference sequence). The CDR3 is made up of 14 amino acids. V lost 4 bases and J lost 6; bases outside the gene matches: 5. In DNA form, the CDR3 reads TGTGCCAGCAGCTCAGCTGACAGGGGCAATGAGCAGTTCTTC. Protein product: CASSSADRGNEQFF.

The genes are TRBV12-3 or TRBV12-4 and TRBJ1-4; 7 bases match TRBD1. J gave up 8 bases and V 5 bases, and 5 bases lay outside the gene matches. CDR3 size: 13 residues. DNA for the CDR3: TGTGCCAGCAGTGCCCAGACAGGGGAAAAACTGTTTTTT. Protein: CASSAQTGEKLFF.

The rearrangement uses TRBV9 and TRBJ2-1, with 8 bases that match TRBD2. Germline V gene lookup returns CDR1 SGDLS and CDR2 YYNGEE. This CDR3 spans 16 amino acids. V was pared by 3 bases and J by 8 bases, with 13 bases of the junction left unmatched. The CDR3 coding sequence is TGTGCCAGCAGCGCCCCCCCAGCGGGAGTGTTAGATGAGCAGTTCTTC. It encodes CASSAPPAGVLDEQFF.

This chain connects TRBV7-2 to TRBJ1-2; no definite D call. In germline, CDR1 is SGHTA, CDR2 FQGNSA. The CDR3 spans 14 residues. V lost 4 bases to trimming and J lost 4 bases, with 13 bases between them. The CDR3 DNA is TGTGCCAGCAGCTACCTTACGGTCTCCTATGGCTACACCTTC. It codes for CASSYLTVSYGYTF.

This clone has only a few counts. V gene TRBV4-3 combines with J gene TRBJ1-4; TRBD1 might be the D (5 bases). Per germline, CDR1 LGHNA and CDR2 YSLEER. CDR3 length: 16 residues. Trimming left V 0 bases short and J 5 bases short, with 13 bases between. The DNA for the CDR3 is TGCGCCAGCAGCCAAGATTCGGGGGAAGCAAATGAAAAACTGTTTTTT. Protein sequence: CASSQDSGEANEKLFF.

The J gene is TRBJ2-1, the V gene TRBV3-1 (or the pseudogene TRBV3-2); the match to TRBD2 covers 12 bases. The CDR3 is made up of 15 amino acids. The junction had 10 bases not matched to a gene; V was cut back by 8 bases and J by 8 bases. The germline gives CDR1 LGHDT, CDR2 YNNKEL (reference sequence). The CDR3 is CASVPSGRDGDEQFF. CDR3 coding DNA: TGTGCCAGCGTACCTAGCGGGAGGGACGGGGATGAGCAGTTCTTC.

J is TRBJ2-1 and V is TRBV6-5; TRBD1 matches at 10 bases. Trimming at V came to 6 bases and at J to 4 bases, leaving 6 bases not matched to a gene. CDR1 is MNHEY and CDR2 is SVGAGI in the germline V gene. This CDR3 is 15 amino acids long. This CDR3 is CASRPGQGTYNEQFF. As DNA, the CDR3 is TGTGCCAGCAGGCCGGGACAGGGGACTTACAATGAGCAGTTCTTC.

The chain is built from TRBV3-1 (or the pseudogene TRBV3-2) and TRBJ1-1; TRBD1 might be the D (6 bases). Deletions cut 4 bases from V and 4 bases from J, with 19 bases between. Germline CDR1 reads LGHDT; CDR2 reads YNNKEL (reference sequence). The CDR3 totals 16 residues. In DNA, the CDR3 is TGTGCCAGCAGCCCCGGTGCAGGGGCGCTCGGCACTGAAGCTTTCTTT. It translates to CASSPGAGALGTEAFF.

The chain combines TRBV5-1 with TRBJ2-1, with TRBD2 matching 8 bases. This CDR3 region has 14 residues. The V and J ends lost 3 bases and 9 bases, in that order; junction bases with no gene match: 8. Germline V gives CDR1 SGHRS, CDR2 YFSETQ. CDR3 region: CASSSGTSLGEQFF. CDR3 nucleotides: TGCGCCAGCAGCTCCGGGACTAGTCTGGGTGAGCAGTTCTTC. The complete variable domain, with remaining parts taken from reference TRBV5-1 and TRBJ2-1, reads KAGVTQTPRYLIKTRGQQVTLSCSPISGHRSVSWYQQTPGQGLQFLFEYFSETQRNKGNFPGRFSGRQFSNSRSEMNVSTLELGDSALYLCASSSGTSLGEQFFGPGTRLTVL.

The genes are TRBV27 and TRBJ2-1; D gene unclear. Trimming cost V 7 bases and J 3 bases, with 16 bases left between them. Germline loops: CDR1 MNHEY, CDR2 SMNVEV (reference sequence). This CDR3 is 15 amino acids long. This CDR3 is CASTRLGQIYNEQFF. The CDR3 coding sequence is TGTGCCAGCACCCGGTTGGGCCAAATCTACAATGAGCAGTTCTTC.

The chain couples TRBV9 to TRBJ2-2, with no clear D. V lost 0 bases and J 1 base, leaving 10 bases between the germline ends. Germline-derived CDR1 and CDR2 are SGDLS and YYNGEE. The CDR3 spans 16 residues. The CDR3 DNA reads TGTGCCAGCAGCGTAGGAAGTAGCAAGAACACCGGGGAGCTGTTTTTT. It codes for CASSVGSSKNTGELFF.

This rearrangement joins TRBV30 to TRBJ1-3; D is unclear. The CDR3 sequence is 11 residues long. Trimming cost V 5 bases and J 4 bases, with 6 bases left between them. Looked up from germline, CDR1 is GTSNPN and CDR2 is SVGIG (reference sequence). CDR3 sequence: CAWAVGNTIYF. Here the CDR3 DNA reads TGTGCCTGGGCCGTCGGAAACACCATATATTTT.

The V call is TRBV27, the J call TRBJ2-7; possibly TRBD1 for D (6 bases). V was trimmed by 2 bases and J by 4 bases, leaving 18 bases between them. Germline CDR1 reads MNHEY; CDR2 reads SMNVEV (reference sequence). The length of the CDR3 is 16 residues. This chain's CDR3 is CASSLTATGFPYEQYF. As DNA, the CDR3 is TGTGCCAGCAGTTTAACGGCTACAGGGTTTCCATACGAGCAGTACTTC.

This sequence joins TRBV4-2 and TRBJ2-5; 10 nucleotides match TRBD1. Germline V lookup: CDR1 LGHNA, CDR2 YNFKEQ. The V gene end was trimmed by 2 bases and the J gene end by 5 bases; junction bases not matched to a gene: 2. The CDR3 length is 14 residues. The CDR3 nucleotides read TGTGCCAGCAGCCAACGGACAGGGGGGGAGACCCAGTACTTC. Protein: CASSQRTGGETQYF.

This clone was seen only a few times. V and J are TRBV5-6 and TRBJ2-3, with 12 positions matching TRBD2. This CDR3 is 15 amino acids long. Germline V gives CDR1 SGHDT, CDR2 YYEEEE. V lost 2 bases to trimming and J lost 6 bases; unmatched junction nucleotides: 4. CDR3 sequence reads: CASSFLAGGLDTQYF. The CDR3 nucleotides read TGTGCCAGCAGCTTTCTAGCGGGGGGGCTTGATACGCAGTATTTT.

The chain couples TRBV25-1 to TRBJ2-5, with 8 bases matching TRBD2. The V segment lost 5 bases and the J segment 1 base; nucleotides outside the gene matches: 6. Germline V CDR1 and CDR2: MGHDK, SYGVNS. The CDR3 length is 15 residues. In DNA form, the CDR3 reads TGTGCCAGCAGTCAAACCGGGGGGGTCCAAGAGACCCAGTACTTC. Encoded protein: CASSQTGGVQETQYF.

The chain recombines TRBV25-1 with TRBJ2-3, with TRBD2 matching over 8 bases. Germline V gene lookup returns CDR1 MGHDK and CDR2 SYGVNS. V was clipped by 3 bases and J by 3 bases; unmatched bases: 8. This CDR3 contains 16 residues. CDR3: CASSEGVSGRTDTQYF. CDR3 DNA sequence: TGTGCCAGCAGTGAGGGGGTGAGCGGGAGAACAGATACGCAGTATTTT.

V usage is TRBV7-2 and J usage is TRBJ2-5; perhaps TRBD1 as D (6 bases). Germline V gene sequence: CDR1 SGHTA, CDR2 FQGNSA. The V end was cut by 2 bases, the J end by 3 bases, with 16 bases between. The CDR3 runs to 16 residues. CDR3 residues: CASSLSSPGHEETQYF. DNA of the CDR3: TGTGCCAGCAGCTTATCTAGCCCGGGACACGAAGAGACCCAGTACTTC. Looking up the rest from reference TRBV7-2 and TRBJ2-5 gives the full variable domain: GAGVSQSPSNKVTEKGKDVELRCDPISGHTALYWYRQSLGQGLEFLIYFQGNSAPDKSGLPSDRFSAERTGGSVSTLTIQRTQQEDSAVYLCASSLSSPGHEETQYFGPGTRLLVL.

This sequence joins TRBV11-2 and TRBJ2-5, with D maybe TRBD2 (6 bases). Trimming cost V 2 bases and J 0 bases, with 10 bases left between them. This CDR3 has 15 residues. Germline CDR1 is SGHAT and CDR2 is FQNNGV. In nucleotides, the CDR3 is TGTGCCAGCAGCTTAACCCCGGGAGACCAAGAGACCCAGTACTTC. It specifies CASSLTPGDQETQYF.

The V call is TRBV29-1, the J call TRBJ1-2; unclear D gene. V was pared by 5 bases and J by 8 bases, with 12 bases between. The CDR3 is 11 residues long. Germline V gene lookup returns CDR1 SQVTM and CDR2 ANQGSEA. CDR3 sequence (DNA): TGCAGCGTTACCCGAGGGAGCGGCTACACCTTC. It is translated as CSVTRGSGYTF.